The TCR beta chain under discussion was sequenced for a study of blood T cell repertoires in COVID-19. Assay used: immunoSEQ multiplex PCR; TCRdb lists only in-frame clones, some missing. In the table there are around 85,000 clones, roughly 90% of which are singletons. Trimming removed 8 bases at V and 7 bases at J, with 12 bases between. Germline V gene lookup returns CDR1 MNHNY and CDR2 SVGAGI (reference sequence). The CDR3 contains 13 residues. This receptor was identified in a woman older than 75 with active or convalescent COVID-19. The specimen sequenced was peripheral blood. V usage is TRBV6-6 and J usage is TRBJ1-6; possibly TRBD1 for D (5 bases). The CDR3 region is CASFWGGNSPLHF. The CDR3 DNA sequence: TGTGCCAGCTTCTGGGGGGGGAATTCACCCCTCCACTTT.